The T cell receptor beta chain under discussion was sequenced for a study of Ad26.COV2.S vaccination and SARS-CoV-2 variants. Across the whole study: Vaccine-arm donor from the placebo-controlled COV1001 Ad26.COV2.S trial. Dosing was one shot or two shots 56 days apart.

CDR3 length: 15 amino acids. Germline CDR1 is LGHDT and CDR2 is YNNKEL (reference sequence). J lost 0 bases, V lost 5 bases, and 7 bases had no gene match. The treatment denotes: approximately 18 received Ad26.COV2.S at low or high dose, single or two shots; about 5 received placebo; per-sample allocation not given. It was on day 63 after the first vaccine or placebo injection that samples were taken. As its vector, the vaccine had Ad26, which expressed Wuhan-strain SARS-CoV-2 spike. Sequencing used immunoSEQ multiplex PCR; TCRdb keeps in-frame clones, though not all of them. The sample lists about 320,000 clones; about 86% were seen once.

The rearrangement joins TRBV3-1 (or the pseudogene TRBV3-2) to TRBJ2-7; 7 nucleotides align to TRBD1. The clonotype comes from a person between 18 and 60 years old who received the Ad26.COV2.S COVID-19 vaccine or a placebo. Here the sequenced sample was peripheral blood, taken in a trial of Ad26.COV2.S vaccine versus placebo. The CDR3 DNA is TGTGCCAGCAGCTTGGGACAGTTAAGCTCCTACGAGCAGTACTTC. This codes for CASSLGQLSSYEQYF.